Each of the 27 T cell receptor beta chains below was sequenced from the same sample in a study of graft-versus-host responses after intestinal transplantation. Sequencing was performed with immunoSEQ multiplex PCR; in TCRdb, only in-frame clones are kept and a portion is missing. The repertoire includes tens of thousands of clones, 90% to 95% of them detected once, and around 0.49% sits in the top ten. These receptors' antigens are unknown. The sample here was unstimulated CD8+ T cells sorted from spleen or lymph node cells, taken before intestinal transplant. The receptors were gathered from a human donor who received an intestinal transplant.

This chain joins TRBV11-3 and TRBJ2-7; D call uncertain. The V gene lost 4 bases and the J gene lost 5 bases, with 9 bases spanning the gap. The CDR3 runs to 12 residues. Germline lookup yields CDR1 SGHNT and CDR2 YENEEA. The CDR3 sequence is CASSSLADEQYF. The CDR3, as DNA: TGTGCCAGCAGCTCTTTAGCCGACGAGCAGTACTTC.

A remark on this clone: Other DNA sequences in the sample encode the same CDR3. The V gene is TRBV4-3, the J gene TRBJ2-3, with a possible D match to TRBD1 (6 bases). CDR1 is LGHNA, CDR2 YSLEER, per germline. V was pared by 6 bases and J by 0 bases, with 22 bases between. The CDR3 runs to 18 residues. The CDR3 loop reads CASSALAGASTSTDTQYF. The CDR3 nucleotides read TGCGCCAGCAGTGCCCTAGCAGGGGCCTCAACTAGCACAGATACGCAGTATTTT.

The rearrangement uses TRBV4-3 and TRBJ2-2; D possibly corresponds to TRBD1 (5 bases). This CDR3 is built from 15 residues. CDR1 is LGHNA and CDR2 is YSLEER in the germline V gene. V lost 6 bases to trimming and J lost 0 bases, with 11 bases between them. CDR3 amino acids: CASRNGHPNTGELFF. CDR3 nucleotides: TGCGCCAGCAGAAATGGACATCCGAACACCGGGGAGCTGTTTTTT.

The genes are TRBV6-5 and TRBJ2-5, with TRBD2 matching 9 bases. The J segment lost 4 bases and the V segment lost 0 bases, leaving 6 bases of the junction unmatched. The V gene's germline CDR1 is MNHEY and CDR2 SVGAGI. This CDR3 region has 16 residues. The CDR3 DNA sequence: TGTGCCAGCAGTTACTCGCGCGGGGGGGCAATAGAGACCCAGTACTTC. It is translated as CASSYSRGGAIETQYF.

The genes are TRBV4-1 and TRBJ2-7; D perhaps matches TRBD2 (5 bases). V was cut by 1 base and J by 3 bases, with 13 bases left in between. Germline CDR1 MGHRA, CDR2 YSYEKL. This CDR3 has 15 amino acids. The chain's CDR3 is CASSQGVAGLYEQYF. The CDR3 DNA is TGCGCCAGCAGCCAAGGCGTCGCGGGTCTCTACGAGCAGTACTTC.

The rearrangement joins TRBV5-1 to TRBJ1-5; tentative D call: TRBD1 (5 bases). The V end was cut by 0 bases, the J end by 8 bases, with 12 bases between. Germline V CDR1 and CDR2: SGHRS, YFSETQ. This CDR3 is 14 amino acids long. For the CDR3, the DNA is TGCGCCAGCAGCTTGGCGGGGGGATCCGAGCCCCAGCATTTT. Its translation: CASSLAGGSEPQHF.

V is TRBV29-1 and J is TRBJ2-7; 7 bases line up with TRBD2. From germline, CDR1 is SQVTM and CDR2 ANQGSEA. This CDR3 contains 12 residues. After removal of 6 bases from V and 4 bases from J, the junction contained 6 bases not matched to a gene. The CDR3 DNA follows: TGCAGCGTCAGCGGGGCCGGGTACGAGCAGTACTTC. Translating gives CSVSGAGYEQYF.

The CDR3 DNA is TGTGCCAGCAGTTTATCGGTGTCTAGCGGGATCCACGAGCAGTACTTC. It specifies CASSLSVSSGIHEQYF. V usage is TRBV27 and J usage is TRBJ2-7; 9 nucleotides agree with TRBD2. V shed 0 bases, J shed 5 bases, and the junction held 8 bases outside the gene matches. Per the germline V gene, CDR1 is MNHEY and CDR2 is SMNVEV (reference sequence). CDR3 length: 16 amino acids.

This chain uses TRBV27 with TRBJ1-6; D is possibly TRBD1 (6 bases). Germline CDR1 MNHEY, CDR2 SMNVEV (reference sequence). The ends were cut back, 6 bases at V and 4 bases at J, with 10 bases in the middle. The CDR3 contains 14 residues. The CDR3 loop is CASSYQGYNSPLHF. In DNA form, the CDR3 reads TGTGCCAGCAGCTATCAGGGGTATAATTCACCCCTCCACTTT.

This chain links TRBV28 with TRBJ2-1, with 10 nucleotides matching TRBD2. CDR3 length: 18 residues. Germline CDR1 reads MDHEN; CDR2 reads SYDVKM. V was pared by 7 bases and J by 0 bases, with 12 bases of the junction left unmatched. Here the CDR3 reads CASTYGTSGTSSYNEQFF. Written as DNA, the CDR3 is TGTGCCAGCACCTATGGAACTAGCGGGACGAGCTCCTACAATGAGCAGTTCTTC.

V is TRBV2 and J is TRBJ2-7; D is possibly TRBD2 (5 bases). The V and J ends lost 6 bases and 5 bases respectively, with 17 bases between them. CDR3 length: 14 residues. Germline CDR1 and CDR2: SNHLY and FYNNEI. The CDR3 protein is CASSTGVGFDEQYF. CDR3 sequence (DNA): TGTGCCAGCAGCACCGGGGTCGGCTTTGACGAGCAGTACTTC.

The chain is built from TRBV6-5 and TRBJ2-7; 7 bases map to TRBD1. The length of the CDR3 is 16 residues. V lost 0 bases, J lost 3 bases, and 8 bases stayed unmatched. Germline assignment: CDR1 MNHEY and CDR2 SVGAGI. The CDR3: CASSYSWVQGDYEQYF. The CDR3 DNA follows: TGTGCCAGCAGTTACTCCTGGGTCCAGGGGGACTACGAGCAGTACTTC.

The CDR3 protein is CASSRNSGTLQETQYF. The CDR3 DNA is TGTGCCAGCAGTCGAAATAGCGGGACACTACAAGAGACCCAGTACTTC. The chain employs TRBV27 and TRBJ2-5; 8 bases match TRBD2. The germline CDR1 and CDR2 sequences are MNHEY and SMNVEV (reference sequence). Trimming at V came to 5 bases and at J to 2 bases, leaving 10 bases not matched to a gene. The CDR3 contains 16 residues.

The chain recombines TRBV19 with TRBJ1-2; 8 nucleotides align to TRBD1. CDR3 length: 14 residues. In germline, CDR1 is LNHDA, CDR2 SQIVND (reference sequence). V trimming: 8 bases; J trimming: 4 bases; junction bases outside the gene matches: 9. CDR3 protein: CASSRTGLTYGYTF. DNA of the CDR3: TGTGCCAGTTCGAGGACAGGGCTCACCTATGGCTACACCTTC.

The V and J genes are TRBV7-8 and TRBJ2-7; D gene unclear. Germline loops: CDR1 SGHVS, CDR2 FQNEAQ. The CDR3 extends over 16 amino acids. Between the trimmed V and J ends, which lost 2 bases and 0 bases, there was a span of 14 bases. In DNA, the CDR3 is TGTGCCAGCAGCTTATTCGGTATTGCTAGCTCCTACGAGCAGTACTTC. It is translated as CASSLFGIASSYEQYF.

This chain uses TRBV27 with TRBJ1-1, with unresolved D. Germline CDR1 reads MNHEY; CDR2 reads SMNVEV (reference sequence). V lost 3 bases to trimming and J lost 4 bases, with 9 bases between them. The length of the CDR3 is 13 residues. The DNA of the CDR3 is TGTGCCAGCAGTTTGGGGAGCCTCACTGAAGCTTTCTTT. This gives the protein CASSLGSLTEAFF.

The CDR3 sequence: CASSYTGTGYYNEQFF. As DNA, the CDR3 is TGTGCCAGCAGCTACACCGGGACAGGGTATTACAATGAGCAGTTCTTC. The V gene is TRBV5-4, the J gene TRBJ2-1; TRBD1 agrees at 9 bases. The J segment lost 4 bases and the V segment lost 3 bases, leaving 8 bases of the junction unmatched. Germline CDR1 is SGHNT and CDR2 is YYREEE (reference sequence). The CDR3 contains 16 residues. The full variable domain, rest sourced from reference TRBV5-4 and TRBJ2-1, is ETGVTQSPTHLIKTRGQQVTLRCSSQSGHNTVSWYQQALGQGPQFIFQYYREEENGRGNFPPRFSGLQFPNYSSELNVNALELDDSALYLCASSYTGTGYYNEQFFGPGTRLTVL.

The gene calls are TRBV7-9 and TRBJ1-2, with D possibly TRBD1 on 6 matching bases. The CDR3 runs 14 residues. CDR1 and CDR2 (germline): SEHNR, FQNEAQ (reference sequence). Trimming stripped 1 base from V and 8 bases from J, with 14 bases between. CDR3 sequence: CASSLDQGLRGYTF. The CDR3 coding sequence is TGTGCCAGCAGCTTAGATCAGGGGCTGAGGGGCTACACCTTC.

V gene TRBV14 combines with J gene TRBJ2-7; 7 bases map to TRBD1. In germline, CDR1 is SGHDN, CDR2 FVKESK. The CDR3 sequence is 15 residues long. Trimming at V came to 4 bases and at J to 1 base, leaving 7 bases not matched to a gene. This CDR3 reads CASSPRDSTSYEQYF. The CDR3 coding sequence is TGTGCCAGCAGCCCCAGGGACAGCACGTCCTACGAGCAGTACTTC.

This chain links TRBV11-3 with TRBJ2-7; no definite D call. With 1 base removed from V and 6 bases from J, the gap between germline ends came to 4 bases. This CDR3 has 11 residues. Per the germline V gene, CDR1 is SGHNT and CDR2 is YENEEA. The CDR3 region has the DNA TGTGCCAGCAGCTTAGCGCGCGAGCAGTACTTC. It yields the protein CASSLAREQYF.

This chain connects TRBV6-5 to TRBJ1-6, with D unresolved. Germline V gene data show CDR1 as MNHEY and CDR2 as SVGAGI. The CDR3 covers 15 residues. Trimming removed 0 bases from V and 6 bases from J, with 9 bases in between. CDR3 nucleotides: TGTGCCAGCAGTTACTCCCCACTTGGTAATTCACCCCTCCACTTT. Its protein is CASSYSPLGNSPLHF.

The gene calls are TRBV4-1 and TRBJ2-1, with no clear D. Germline loops: CDR1 MGHRA, CDR2 YSYEKL. The CDR3 runs to 15 residues. Trimming cost V 0 bases and J 0 bases, with 6 bases left between them. The CDR3, as DNA: TGCGCCAGCAGCCAAGAGTCCCGCTCCTACAATGAGCAGTTCTTC. Translation gives CASSQESRSYNEQFF.

This clone has just one count. At one end the junction does not follow the germline gene, possibly because of a read error. The rearrangement uses TRBV4-1 and TRBJ1-1, with a tentative D call TRBD1 (5 bases). The CDR3 totals 15 residues. Germline V gene sequence: CDR1 MGHRA, CDR2 YSYEKL. The DNA of the CDR3 is TGCGTCAGCAGCCAAGAATCGGGGGTCAACACTGAAGCTTTCTTT. The encoded protein is CVSSQESGVNTEAFF.

V usage is TRBV4-1 and J usage is TRBJ2-1; perhaps TRBD2 as D (5 bases). The V gene lost 3 bases and the J gene lost 0 bases, with 15 bases spanning the gap. Looked up from germline, CDR1 is MGHRA and CDR2 is YSYEKL. This CDR3 is 17 amino acids long. CDR3 nucleotide sequence: TGCGCCAGCAGCCAGGTTCCGCCGGGGAGCTCCTACAATGAGCAGTTCTTC. Its translation is CASSQVPPGSSYNEQFF.

This chain links TRBV13 with TRBJ2-7; 12 bases match TRBD2. The CDR3 has 15 amino acids. Trimming took 2 bases from V and 6 from J; bases not matched to a gene: 5. CDR1 PRHDT and CDR2 FYEKMQ come from the germline V gene (reference sequence). Here the CDR3 DNA reads TGTGCCAGCAGCTTATTCCTAGCGGGAGGGTCCGAGCAGTACTTC. Residues: CASSLFLAGGSEQYF.

In nucleotides, the CDR3 is TGTGCCAGCAGCTTACGCTTGCGGGCCGAGGAGACCCAGTACTTC. It encodes CASSLRLRAEETQYF. The chain combines TRBV7-9 with TRBJ2-5; maybe TRBD2 (5 bases). V lost 2 bases and J 5 bases, leaving 15 bases between the germline ends. The CDR3 contains 15 residues. The germline V gene encodes CDR1 SEHNR and CDR2 FQNEAQ (reference sequence). Full variable domain (missing parts from reference TRBV7-9 and TRBJ2-5): DTGVSQNPRHKITKRGQNVTFRCDPISEHNRLYWYRQTLGQGPEFLTYFQNEAQLEKSRLLSDRFSAERPKGSFSTLEIQRTEQGDSAMYLCASSLRLRAEETQYFGPGTRLLVL.

The CDR3 sequence is CASSGGDSYNEQFF. The CDR3 bases are TGCGCCAGCAGCGGAGGGGACTCATACAATGAGCAGTTCTTC. The chain links TRBV5-1 to TRBJ2-1; TRBD2 might be the D (6 bases). Germline CDR1 SGHRS, CDR2 YFSETQ. The CDR3 covers 14 residues. V dropped 4 bases and J dropped 4 bases, with 12 bases sitting between them.